The rows below give T cell receptor beta chains drawn from one sample of a study of blood T cells in healthy people across ages. TCRdb reprocessed the 5' RACE reads via MiXCR and lists one record per CDR3 protein. The sample holds hundreds of thousands of distinct CDR3 sequences, 45% to 50% seen once. Sequencing input: blood. The origin of the receptors is a woman in her sixties or seventies in good health. The conserved cysteine and the conserved F or W are not part of the CDR3 here.

v_call,j_call,cdr3_aa
TRBV12-3/TRBV12-4,TRBJ2-3,ASSPGTASTDTQY
TRBV4-3,TRBJ2-1,ASSQRRGGEQF
TRBV6-1,TRBJ2-3,ASSGNIVRGLTDTQY
TRBV28,TRBJ2-7,ASITGKGTYEQY
TRBV5-1,TRBJ2-3,ASSLFGLGAADTQY
TRBV20-1,TRBJ2-1,SARNRDSSYNEQF
TRBV7-2,TRBJ2-7,ASSRALSEQY
TRBV7-2,TRBJ1-1,ASNTRTAREAF
TRBV27,TRBJ1-4,ASSFDRDIPDSKLF
TRBV6-4,TRBJ2-1,ASSAGTSGRSDEQF
TRBV20-1,TRBJ2-1,SARGGLAGYNEQF
TRBV6-5,TRBJ2-6,ASSYTGLGDSGANVLT
TRBV10-3,TRBJ2-7,AASGSYEQY
TRBV30,TRBJ2-6,AWDRDSGANVLT
TRBV6-6,TRBJ1-2,AIGGPGQALTNYGYT
TRBV10-3,TRBJ2-5,AISGPGWGGETQY
TRBV20-1,TRBJ2-3,SAMSRATSTPDTQY